This TCR beta chain was recorded in a study of metastatic and nonmetastatic thyroid tumors. Turning to the study itself: Malignant thyroid and benign thyroid patients provided blood and tumor or nodule tissue whose repertoires were compared. Broader study findings: Benign nodules were reported to have significantly lower TCR beta diversity than malignant thyroid tumors, in blood and tumor.

V trimming: 0 bases; J trimming: 7 bases; junction bases outside the gene matches: 6. This CDR3 is built from 17 residues. Looked up from germline, CDR1 is MNHEY and CDR2 is SMNVEV (reference sequence). Nobody among the patients had been given any treatment before thyroid surgery. Authors' data handling: To classify distant metastasis in papillary thyroid cancer, a model was built from CDR3 differences across clinicopathological groups. TCRdb re-analyzed the PCR reads using MiXCR. The V and J calls, along with clone size, are taken from TCRdb and not from the paper's own processing. The sample carries around 25,000 clones, 13% recorded once. This clone has a count of ten or more. Its antigen is not identified.

This chain joins TRBV27 and TRBJ1-6; 10 positions agree with TRBD1. This clonotype was sampled from a female donor with papillary thyroid cancer or a benign thyroid nodule (not recorded which). Some clones in this sample may be carry-over from other donors' samples. The material sequenced was blood. CDR3 DNA sequence: TGTGCCAGCAGTTTATCCCCGGGACAGGGGAGGAATTCACCCCTCCACTTT. Translating it yields CASSLSPGQGRNSPLHF.